One sample yielded the 28 T cell receptor beta chains listed below, sequenced in a study of T cells in Graves' hyperthyroidism and ophthalmopathy. RNA transcripts yielded amplified TCR beta CDR3 regions. Carried out on the TCR CDR3, a first-round RT-PCR used the HTBI primer set. Each CDR3 protein gets one entry after TCRdb re-called the multiplex PCR reads with MiXCR. The repertoire includes around 440,000 distinct CDR3 sequences, approximately 14% of them detected once, and roughly 14% sits in the top ten. The sample comprised blood. These receptors all come from a woman younger than 35 with Graves' hyperthyroidism.

This clonotype occurred a few times. The V call is TRBV20-1, the J call TRBJ2-5; D may be TRBD2 (7 bases). Germline CDR1 reads DFQATT; CDR2 reads SNEGSKA (reference sequence). The CDR3 extends over 14 amino acids. The V end lost 0 bases, the J end lost 5 bases, and 13 bases lay between the germline ends. CDR3 DNA: TGCAGTGCTAGAGACGTGGAGGGGGGGGAGACCCAGTACTTC. Translated: CSARDVEGGETQYF.

The J gene is TRBJ1-1, the V gene TRBV9, with unresolved D. Trimming pared 4 bases from V and 11 bases from J, leaving 15 bases between. In germline, CDR1 is SGDLS, CDR2 YYNGEE. The CDR3 length is 12 residues. CDR3 DNA: TGTGCCAGCAGCCATGACTGGCCAGTGGCTTTCTTT. Protein sequence: CASSHDWPVAFF.

The V and J genes are TRBV9 and TRBJ1-2; D uncertain. Trimming shortened V by 3 bases and J by 0 bases, and 12 bases separated the two germline ends. CDR1 SGDLS and CDR2 YYNGEE come from the germline V gene. The CDR3 loop spans 15 amino acids. In DNA, the CDR3 is TGTGCCAGCAGCGACTCCAGCAGCCCTAACTATGGCTACACCTTC. It encodes CASSDSSSPNYGYTF.

This sequence joins TRBV3-1 and TRBJ2-1; 7 bases agree with TRBD2. V was pared by 0 bases and J by 4 bases, with 24 bases of the junction left unmatched. CDR1 LGHDT and CDR2 YNNKEL come from the germline V gene (reference sequence). The CDR3 runs to 22 residues. The CDR3 nucleotides are TGTGCCAGCAGCCAAGATGACCCTCTCGCGGGAGTTCAAATTGGCGGGTACAATGAGCAGTTCTTC. Translated: CASSQDDPLAGVQIGGYNEQFF.

This clonotype was observed at least ten times. This rearrangement joins TRBV7-2 to TRBJ1-2, with unresolved D. This CDR3 comprises 16 residues. The V end was cut by 2 bases, the J end by 3 bases, with 16 bases between. CDR1 is SGHTA and CDR2 is FQGNSA in the germline V gene. CDR3 DNA sequence: TGTGCCAGCAGCTTATCCAGGCTCCGTGGAGACTATGGCTACACCTTC. Protein product: CASSLSRLRGDYGYTF.

In the case of this clonotype: This clone may be a read error of a much larger clone one base away. This chain uses TRBV4-3 with TRBJ2-7, with 7 bases lining up with TRBD1. This CDR3 is 16 amino acids long. The germline CDR1 and CDR2 sequences are LGHNA and YSLEER. CDR3 DNA: TGCGCCAGCAACCAACAACCCCTCGGGACAGTCTACGAGCAGTACTTC. Translation gives CASNQQPLGTVYEQYF.

The table lists this clonotype with many counts. The rearrangement uses TRBV7-8 and TRBJ1-5; D is ambiguous. Germline V gene data show CDR1 as SGHVS and CDR2 as FQNEAQ. V lost 5 bases to trimming and J lost 0 bases, with 8 bases between them. This CDR3 is built from 14 residues. In nucleotides, the CDR3 is TGTGCCAGCAGCCCTGACGTTAGCAATCAGCCCCAGCATTTT. Amino acid sequence: CASSPDVSNQPQHF. The full variable domain, in which reference TRBV7-8 and TRBJ1-5 provide the parts outside the CDR3, is GAGVSQSPRYKVAKRGQDVALRCDPISGHVSLFWYQQALGQGPEFLTYFQNEAQLDKSGLPSDRFFAERPEGSVSTLKIQRTQQEDSAVYLCASSPDVSNQPQHFGDGTRLSIL.

This chain joins TRBV7-2 and TRBJ2-3; D call uncertain. Trimming cost V 0 bases and J 6 bases, with 7 bases left between them. The germline V gene has CDR1 SGHTA and CDR2 FQGNSA. This CDR3 contains 13 residues. The CDR3: CASSLAQKDTQYF. CDR3 sequence (DNA): TGTGCCAGCAGCTTAGCCCAGAAGGATACGCAGTATTTT.

In DNA, the CDR3 is TGTGCCAGCAGCTTAGCCTGCGGGCCGTACAATGAGCAGTTCTTC. Translation gives CASSLACGPYNEQFF. The chain is built from TRBV11-3 and TRBJ2-1; a possible D gene is TRBD2 (5 bases). Germline CDR1 SGHNT, CDR2 YENEEA. This CDR3 comprises 15 residues. V was cut by 1 base and J by 4 bases, with 11 bases left in between.

This clonotype was counted between two and nine times. This chain joins TRBV28 and TRBJ2-3; no definite D call. This CDR3 spans 16 amino acids. Trimming took 1 base from V and 5 from J, leaving 16 bases between them. Germline lookup yields CDR1 MDHEN and CDR2 SYDVKM. CDR3 loop: CASSLYVGYKGDTQYF. CDR3 sequence (DNA): TGTGCCAGCAGTTTATATGTGGGGTATAAGGGAGATACGCAGTATTTT.

V usage is TRBV20-1 and J usage is TRBJ2-5; D perhaps matches TRBD2 (5 bases). Germline V gene lookup returns CDR1 DFQATT and CDR2 SNEGSKA (reference sequence). The CDR3 sequence is 16 residues long. V shed 5 bases and J shed 4 bases, with 23 bases lying between them. CDR3 protein: CSAPPFSRSEVETQYF. The CDR3 bases are TGCAGTGCTCCTCCCTTCTCCCGATCGGAGGTAGAGACCCAGTACTTC.

This clonotype came up a few times. The chain joins TRBV19 to TRBJ2-5, with D hard to call. The CDR3 is made up of 14 amino acids. The germline V gene has CDR1 LNHDA and CDR2 SQIVND (reference sequence). Trimming pared 4 bases from V and 4 bases from J, leaving 13 bases between. The CDR3 region has the DNA TGTGCCAGTAGTAATCCTAGTCGGCGAGAGACCCAGTACTTC. This translates into CASSNPSRRETQYF. The full variable domain, completed using reference TRBV19 and TRBJ2-5, is DGGITQSPKYLFRKEGQNVTLSCEQNLNHDAMYWYRQDPGQGLRLIYYSQIVNDFQKGDIAEGYSVSREKKESFPLTVTSAQKNPTAFYLCASSNPSRRETQYFGPGTRLLVL.

The genes are TRBV29-1 and TRBJ1-2; weak D call: TRBD1 (6 bases). In germline, CDR1 is SQVTM, CDR2 ANQGSEA. The ends were cut back, 2 bases at V and 13 bases at J, with 14 bases in the middle. This CDR3 region has 11 residues. CDR3 region: CSVERGTDCTF. For the CDR3, the DNA is TGCAGCGTTGAAAGGGGGACCGATTGCACCTTC.

This clonotype was observed at least ten times. The gene calls are TRBV12-3 or TRBV12-4 and TRBJ2-7, with D possibly matching TRBD1 (6 bases). There are 14 residues in the CDR3. V was shortened by 7 bases and J by 2 bases, with 15 bases between the two germline ends. The CDR3, as DNA: TGTGCCAGCAACTCTGACCGACAGGCCTACGAGCAGTACTTC. This gives the protein CASNSDRQAYEQYF.

The chain links TRBV4-3 to TRBJ2-1; 8 nucleotides line up with TRBD1. Germline V gene data show CDR1 as LGHNA and CDR2 as YSLEER. V lost 1 base to trimming and J lost 5 bases; unmatched junction nucleotides: 7. The CDR3 is 16 amino acids. CDR3 DNA sequence: TGCGCCAGCAGCCAAGGCGAGACAGGGGTGAACAATGAGCAGTTCTTC. This encodes CASSQGETGVNNEQFF.

This clonotype was counted many times. The chain employs TRBV2 and TRBJ1-1; D is unresolved. V dropped 0 bases and J dropped 11 bases, with 7 bases sitting between them. CDR3 size: 11 residues. Germline CDR1 SNHLY, CDR2 FYNNEI. DNA of the CDR3: TGTGCCAGCAGTGAAGCGTGGGTGGCTTTCTTT. It translates to CASSEAWVAFF.

The chain uses TRBV12-3 or TRBV12-4 and TRBJ2-1, with D hard to call. V dropped 6 bases and J dropped 0 bases, with 12 bases sitting between them. CDR3 size: 15 residues. CDR3 DNA: TGTGCCAGCAGCCCATCTGCTAGCTCCTACAATGAGCAGTTCTTC. Translated, it gives CASSPSASSYNEQFF.

This clonotype appeared many times. This rearrangement joins TRBV18 to TRBJ2-2; D may be TRBD2 (6 bases). V lost 3 bases and J lost 4, with 9 bases in between. The germline CDR1 and CDR2 sequences are KGHSH and LQKENI. The CDR3 covers 14 residues. The CDR3 region has the DNA TGTGCCAGCTCACCGCGGGACGGCACCGGGGAGCTGTTTTTT. Protein: CASSPRDGTGELFF.

The DNA for the CDR3 is TGCAGCGTTGTCGGGGTTAGCTATGGCTACACCTTC. It codes for CSVVGVSYGYTF. The chain couples TRBV29-1 to TRBJ1-2, with D hard to call. V lost 4 bases and J lost 4, with 10 bases in between. The CDR3 loop spans 12 amino acids. Germline assignment: CDR1 SQVTM and CDR2 ANQGSEA.

This sequence joins TRBV13 and TRBJ2-5; TRBD1 matches at 9 bases. V lost 5 bases and J lost 3; bases outside the gene matches: 13. The germline CDR1 and CDR2 sequences are PRHDT and FYEKMQ (reference sequence). The CDR3 is 17 residues long. Here the CDR3 reads CASSLTGQGPAEETQYF. In nucleotides, the CDR3 is TGTGCCAGCAGCCTAACTGGACAGGGGCCCGCCGAAGAGACCCAGTACTTC. The entire variable domain, with the rest obtained from reference TRBV13 and TRBJ2-5, is as follows: AAGVIQSPRHLIKEKRETATLKCYPIPRHDTVYWYQQGPGQDPQFLISFYEKMQSDKGSIPDRFSAQQFSDYHSELNMSSLELGDSALYFCASSLTGQGPAEETQYFGPGTRLLVL.

This clonotype was picked up many times. J is TRBJ1-4 and V is TRBV7-6; a weak D match, TRBD1 (6 bases). Germline V gene lookup returns CDR1 SGHVS and CDR2 FNYEAQ. Trimming pared 3 bases from V and 4 bases from J, leaving 9 bases between. The CDR3 is 14 amino acids. The DNA of the CDR3 is TGTGCCAGCAGCTTCGACAGGAATAATGAAAAACTGTTTTTT. As protein: CASSFDRNNEKLFF.

This clonotype was found many times. The chain uses TRBV27 and TRBJ1-2, with D possibly being TRBD1 (5 bases). This CDR3 spans 14 amino acids. V lost 6 bases, J lost 4 bases, and 15 bases lay in between. The germline V gene encodes CDR1 MNHEY and CDR2 SMNVEV (reference sequence). As DNA, the CDR3 is TGTGCCAGCAGGCCCCACGGGCAGGGCTATGGCTACACCTTC. Its protein is CASRPHGQGYGYTF.

The sample holds many counts of this clonotype. The chain combines TRBV12-3 or TRBV12-4 with TRBJ2-7; TRBD2 agrees at 9 bases. The trim removed 3 bases at V and 6 bases at J, leaving 9 bases unmatched. The CDR3 spans 15 residues. The CDR3 here is CASSLLAGGHAEQYF. CDR3 coding DNA: TGTGCCAGCAGTTTGCTGGCGGGGGGGCATGCCGAGCAGTACTTC.

This clonotype was seen more than once but under ten times. The chain links TRBV25-1 to TRBJ2-5; D gene unclear. CDR1 is MGHDK and CDR2 is SYGVNS in the germline V gene. Trimming shortened V by 2 bases and J by 0 bases, and 7 bases separated the two germline ends. The CDR3 covers 14 residues. Here the CDR3 DNA reads TGTGCCAGCAGTGAAAACTGGGACCAAGAGACCCAGTACTTC. Translated: CASSENWDQETQYF. Together with reference TRBV25-1 and TRBJ2-5, the CDR3 gives the full variable domain: EADIYQTPRYLVIGTGKKITLECSQTMGHDKMYWYQQDPGMELHLIHYSYGVNSTEKGDLSSESTVSRIRTEHFPLTLESARPSHTSQYLCASSENWDQETQYFGPGTRLLVL.

This clonotype was observed at least ten times. The chain combines TRBV12-3 or TRBV12-4 with TRBJ1-5; D is unclear. The CDR3 is 15 residues long. V shed 5 bases and J shed 5 bases, with 16 bases lying between them. This chain's CDR3 is CASSKIWGGDQPQHF. The CDR3 DNA reads TGTGCCAGCAGTAAGATCTGGGGTGGAGATCAGCCCCAGCATTTT.

This clonotype was recorded many times. The chain uses TRBV7-2 and TRBJ2-7, with a weak D call TRBD2 (7 bases). CDR1 SGHTA and CDR2 FQGNSA come from the germline V gene. V lost 5 bases and J lost 4, with 18 bases in between. The CDR3 is 15 residues long. For the CDR3, the DNA is TGTGCCAGCAGCCCCCCCCGGGGGGCGAAATACGAGCAGTACTTC. Translating it yields CASSPPRGAKYEQYF.

Here the CDR3 DNA reads TGTGCCAGCAGAATAACTAGCGGGAGGGGCGGCACAGATACGCAGTATTTT. Translation gives CASRITSGRGGTDTQYF. The chain employs TRBV12-3 or TRBV12-4 and TRBJ2-3; 13 nucleotides match TRBD2. The CDR3 covers 17 residues. Losses at the gene ends were 6 bases for V and 1 base for J; bases not matched to a gene: 7.

In its sample, this clonotype was seen a few times. The gene calls are TRBV20-1 and TRBJ2-1; 15 bases are a match to TRBD2. V gave up 6 bases and J gave up 2 bases; unmatched junction bases: 5. The CDR3 is 16 amino acids. CDR1 is DFQATT, CDR2 SNEGSKA, per germline (reference sequence). The CDR3 DNA is TGCAGTGCGCGGGGACTAGCGGGAGGTCCCTACAATGAGCAGTTCTTC. Its protein product is CSARGLAGGPYNEQFF.